This record concerns one T cell receptor (beta chain) sequence. Some clones are missing from TCRdb's copy, which holds only in-frame ones; the method was immunoSEQ multiplex PCR. This sample has about 220,000 clones, with more than 75% found just once. The data derive from a study of blood T cell repertoires in COVID-19. Across the whole study: Nucleic acid was either cDNA or gDNA, and it came from T cells, B-cell-depleted T cells, or PBMCs.

V was pared by 2 bases and J by 3 bases, with 10 bases between. This CDR3 has 14 residues. The germline gives CDR1 MNHEY, CDR2 SVGAGI. The clonotype was recovered from a man aged 35 to 55 with active or convalescent COVID-19. The source material was peripheral blood. V usage is TRBV6-5 and J usage is TRBJ1-1, with D possibly TRBD1 on 5 matching bases. The DNA for the CDR3 is TGTGCCAGCAGTTACCGAATGGGGCACACTGAAGCTTTCTTT. Its protein is CASSYRMGHTEAFF.